This T cell receptor beta chain is drawn from a study of cytotoxic CD8 clonotypes in ibrutinib-treated CLL. Whole-study context: There were 11 relapsed/refractory patients and more than 14 treatment-naive patients, and under 18 were IGHV unmutated.

Data came from immunoSEQ multiplex PCR; TCRdb stores just in-frame clones and leaves some out. Counted here are about 70,000 clones, 90% occurring once; the ten biggest clones make up around 3.3%. The germline V gene encodes CDR1 SGHTA and CDR2 FQGNSA. The V segment lost 6 bases and the J segment 6 bases; nucleotides outside the gene matches: 10. This CDR3 region has 14 residues. Sequenced here: PBMCs, sampled after 12 months of ibrutinib treatment. The chain uses TRBV7-2 and TRBJ2-7; 8 nucleotides line up with TRBD2. This sequence originates from a human donor with chronic lymphocytic leukemia. The CDR3 DNA reads as TGTGCCAGCAGGTACAGCGGGAGCCCCCTCGAGCAGTACTTC. Translating gives CASRYSGSPLEQYF.